Listed below are T cell receptor beta chains from one sample, sequenced in a study of blood T cell repertoires in COVID-19. Sequencing used immunoSEQ multiplex PCR; TCRdb keeps in-frame clones, though not all of them. In the table there are a few hundred thousand clones, about four fifths of which are singletons. The sample taken for sequencing was PBMCs or T cells enriched from blood (not recorded which). Source of these receptors: a woman aged 40 to 50 who had recovered from COVID-19. Both conserved end residues are part of each CDR3. Fields, in order: clone size, D gene, J gene, V gene, CDR3 DNA, CDR3 protein. D genes are given only for firm matches. Part of the rows lack a size; the others show once, few, many or a class for expanded clones.

abundance: .; d_gene: TRBD1; j_gene: TRBJ1-1; v_gene: TRBV28; CDR3nt: TGTGCCAGCAGTCCGGGACAGCGGAACACTGAAGCTTTCTTT; CDR3aa: CASSPGQRNTEAFF
abundance: many; d_gene: .; j_gene: TRBJ2-6; v_gene: TRBV28; CDR3nt: TGTGCCAGCAGTTGGGTCCGAAGCAGGGGTGTTACTGGGGCCAACGTCCTGACTTTC; CDR3aa: CASSWVRSRGVTGANVLTF
abundance: .; d_gene: .; j_gene: TRBJ1-1; v_gene: TRBV19; CDR3nt: TGTGCCAGTAGTGTAGGGACATACATGAACACTGAAGCTTTCTTT; CDR3aa: CASSVGTYMNTEAFF
abundance: once; d_gene: .; j_gene: TRBJ1-3; v_gene: TRBV7-9; CDR3nt: TGTGCCAGCAGCTTCGGTGACAGATATTCCTCTGGAAACACCATATATTTT; CDR3aa: CASSFGDRYSSGNTIYF
abundance: once; d_gene: TRBD1; j_gene: TRBJ2-5; v_gene: TRBV30; CDR3nt: TGTGCCTGGAGTAAGGGACAGGGGCGAGGAGAGACCCAGTACTTC; CDR3aa: CAWSKGQGRGETQYF
abundance: once; d_gene: TRBD2; j_gene: TRBJ2-3; v_gene: TRBV27; CDR3nt: TGTGCCAGCAGTTTATCTTCTAGCGGGGCCACAGATACGCAGTATTTT; CDR3aa: CASSLSSSGATDTQYF
abundance: .; d_gene: .; j_gene: TRBJ1-1; v_gene: TRBV4-3; CDR3nt: TGCGCCAGCAGCCAGATGGGAGCGACTGAAGCTTTCTTT; CDR3aa: CASSQMGATEAFF
abundance: .; d_gene: .; j_gene: TRBJ1-1; v_gene: TRBV18; CDR3nt: TGTGCCAGCTCACCACCGGACAGAACCCTTGAAGCTTTCTTT; CDR3aa: CASSPPDRTLEAFF
abundance: few; d_gene: .; j_gene: TRBJ1-2; v_gene: TRBV27; CDR3nt: TGTGCCAGCAGTTTTACAGCGGTCGGCTATGGCTACACCTTC; CDR3aa: CASSFTAVGYGYTF
abundance: few; d_gene: TRBD2; j_gene: TRBJ2-2; v_gene: TRBV12-5; CDR3nt: TGTGCTAGTGGTTTGGTAACTAGCGGGACCGGGGAGCTGTTTTTT; CDR3aa: CASGLVTSGTGELFF
abundance: .; d_gene: .; j_gene: TRBJ2-5; v_gene: TRBV27; CDR3nt: TGTGCCAGCAGTCCCCGGTGGGGAGGCCAAGAGACCCAGTACTTC; CDR3aa: CASSPRWGGQETQYF